This T cell receptor (beta chain) was retrieved from a study of response to subunit inactivated influenza vaccine. Regarding the study as a whole: Every seasonal influenza vaccination brings in few new T cells, the authors suggested.

In its sample, this clonotype was seen a few times. Its specificity is not known. TCRdb redid the calling of the RT-PCR reads with MiXCR, one entry per CDR3 protein. Here the sample spans hundreds of thousands of distinct CDR3 sequences, about 12% being singletons. CDR3 length: 17 residues. The chain carries TRBV21-1 and TRBJ2-1; the DNA was not used to check the table's D call, TRBD2. TRBV21-1 is tagged as a pseudogene. This material consisted of non-naive T cells sorted from PBMCs, taken around 14 days before vaccination. This TCR was recovered from a man over 45 who received an inactivated influenza vaccine. The CDR3 bases are TGTGCCAGCAGCAACCCCGGGACTAGCGGAGCCTACAATGAGCAGTTCTTC. Translation gives CASSNPGTSGAYNEQFF.